This paragraph reports one T cell receptor beta chain. As yet, its antigen is unknown. The V gene's germline CDR1 is SGHRS and CDR2 YFSETQ. This CDR3 contains 15 residues. Between the trimmed V and J ends, which lost 4 bases and 0 bases, there was a span of 10 bases. PCR used 60 Vbeta primers and 13 Jbeta primers. This table comes from immunoSEQ multiplex PCR, and its TCRdb copy is limited to in-frame clones, with some not included. The sample lists under 85,000 clones; about 76% were seen once. This entry belongs to a study of cytomegalovirus exposure and HLA in healthy donors. Study-level findings and limits: The study had only CMV serostatus as immune exposure information. It was reported that TCR beta sequences correctly inferred the HLA-A and HLA-B alleles for most subjects.

The clonotype originates from a man between 18 and 29 years old in good health and CMV-seronegative. The sequenced material came from PBMCs. This chain links TRBV5-1 with TRBJ1-4; possibly TRBD1 for D (6 bases). The CDR3: CASSLRTATNEKLFF. DNA for the CDR3: TGCGCCAGCAGCCTTCGGACAGCAACTAATGAAAAACTGTTTTTT.